This TCR beta chain was retrieved from a study of T cell changes during pregnancy in multiple sclerosis. The CDR3 has 15 residues. CDR1 and CDR2 (germline): LNHDA, SQIVND (reference sequence). V lost 6 bases and J 3 bases, leaving 14 bases between the germline ends. Sequenced by immunoSEQ multiplex PCR; TCRdb stores in-frame clones only, minus some. The sample consists of under 85,000 clones, around 90% of them appearing once. This clone was observed once. The TCR sequence derives from a female donor with multiple sclerosis, enrolled in a pregnancy study. Material: CD4+ T cells from peripheral blood mononuclear cells, obtained before pregnancy. This chain links TRBV19 with TRBJ1-4; D might be TRBD1 (5 bases). DNA for the CDR3: TGTGCCAGTAGCCGCAGACAGTATTCTAATGAAAAACTGTTTTTT. Translating it yields CASSRRQYSNEKLFF.